This T cell receptor (beta chain) was retrieved from a study of T cells in Graves' hyperthyroidism and ophthalmopathy. In the ophthalmopathy cohort, Clinical Activity Score was at least 3, NOSPECS grade at least 4, and duration under 3 months. Exclusion of patients followed from uncontrolled infection, other autoimmune disease, pregnancy or lactation. Germline assignment: CDR1 MNHNS and CDR2 SASEGT. The CDR3 is 14 residues long. With 11 bases removed from V and 6 bases from J, the gap between germline ends came to 20 bases. Researchers took RNA transcripts and amplified the TCR beta CDR3 regions from them. The HTBI primer set was used in a first-round RT-PCR of the TCR CDR3. TCRdb processed the multiplex PCR reads anew with MiXCR; each CDR3 protein has one entry. The sample includes hundreds of thousands of distinct CDR3 sequences, roughly 20% of them seen just once.

Sequenced material: blood. V is TRBV6-1 and J is TRBJ2-4, with D possibly called TRBD1 or TRBD2 (5 bases each). This sequence was found in a man in his forties or fifties with Graves' ophthalmopathy. CDR3 DNA sequence: TGTGCCTCCCGAACCGGGACGAAGGGAAACATTCAGTACTTC. Amino acid sequence: CASRTGTKGNIQYF.